Shown below are 18 T cell receptor beta chains from a single sample sequenced in a study of response to subunit inactivated influenza vaccine. Each CDR3 protein gets one entry after TCRdb re-called the RT-PCR reads with MiXCR. The sample has under 800,000 distinct CDR3 sequences, approximately 13% seen once. The sample here was PBMCs from blood, taken 14 days before vaccination. These receptor sequences come from a man aged 50 to 60 who received an inactivated influenza vaccine.

This clonotype was detected a few times. The rearrangement uses TRBV7-2 and TRBJ2-3, with 7 bases fitting TRBD1. Unmatched junction bases numbered 8, after V lost 5 bases and J lost 0 bases. Per the germline V gene, CDR1 is SGHTA and CDR2 is FQGNSA. The length of the CDR3 is 16 residues. CDR3 region: CASSQTTGSSTDTQYF. The CDR3 DNA follows: TGTGCCAGCAGCCAGACGACAGGGTCTAGCACAGATACGCAGTATTTT. Full variable domain (outside the CDR3, taken from reference TRBV7-2 and TRBJ2-3): GAGVSQSPSNKVTEKGKDVELRCDPISGHTALYWYRQSLGQGLEFLIYFQGNSAPDKSGLPSDRFSAERTGGSVSTLTIQRTQQEDSAVYLCASSQTTGSSTDTQYFGPGTRLTVL.

V usage is TRBV20-1 and J usage is TRBJ1-5, with D tentatively TRBD1 (5 bases). In germline, CDR1 is DFQATT, CDR2 SNEGSKA (reference sequence). The CDR3 length is 15 residues. The germline V and J ends were trimmed by 0 bases and 6 bases, with 15 bases remaining between them. The CDR3 spells CSARDFPGVGQPQHF. CDR3 DNA: TGCAGTGCTAGAGATTTTCCGGGGGTTGGTCAGCCCCAGCATTTT.

This clonotype showed up just a few times. This rearrangement joins TRBV19 to TRBJ1-5, with no clear D. Germline V gives CDR1 LNHDA, CDR2 SQIVND (reference sequence). CDR3 size: 15 residues. Between the trimmed V and J ends, which lost 4 bases and 6 bases, there was a span of 16 bases. In DNA, the CDR3 is TGTGCCAGTAGTAGCAGCTCCAGGCGGATTCAGCCCCAGCATTTT. It yields the protein CASSSSSRRIQPQHF. The complete variable domain, with remaining parts taken from reference TRBV19 and TRBJ1-5, reads DGGITQSPKYLFRKEGQNVTLSCEQNLNHDAMYWYRQDPGQGLRLIYYSQIVNDFQKGDIAEGYSVSREKKESFPLTVTSAQKNPTAFYLCASSSSSRRIQPQHFGDGTRLSIL.

This rearrangement joins TRBV28 to TRBJ1-5; 9 positions agree with TRBD1. CDR1 is MDHEN and CDR2 is SYDVKM in the germline V gene. V was pared by 5 bases and J by 5 bases, with 10 bases of the junction left unmatched. The CDR3 has 16 residues. CDR3 protein: CASSGAGTGKHQPQHF. In nucleotides, the CDR3 is TGTGCCAGCAGTGGCGCCGGGACAGGGAAGCATCAGCCCCAGCATTTT.

V usage is TRBV29-1 and J usage is TRBJ2-3; a weak D match, TRBD1 (5 bases). The CDR3 length is 14 residues. Trimming pared 5 bases from V and 8 bases from J, leaving 20 bases between. Germline lookup yields CDR1 SQVTM and CDR2 ANQGSEA. The CDR3 DNA reads as TGCAGCGTTCGCAAGGGGTCCGAGATAGGTACGCAGTATTTT. It yields the protein CSVRKGSEIGTQYF.

The chain recombines TRBV20-1 with TRBJ1-1, with D unresolved. Trimming cost V 5 bases and J 6 bases, with 19 bases left between them. CDR1 is DFQATT and CDR2 is SNEGSKA in the germline V gene (reference sequence). There are 14 residues in the CDR3. This CDR3 reads CSAPHSFRVSEAFF. The CDR3 DNA follows: TGCAGTGCTCCACACTCCTTTAGGGTATCTGAAGCTTTCTTT.

This clonotype turned up a few times. The J gene is TRBJ2-7, the V gene TRBV7-9; 9 nucleotides match TRBD1. The CDR3 runs to 14 residues. Germline V gene sequence: CDR1 SEHNR, CDR2 FQNEAQ (reference sequence). The J segment lost 5 bases and the V segment lost 3 bases, leaving 5 bases of the junction unmatched. DNA of the CDR3: TGTGCCAGCAGCTTGGACAGGGGTGTTAACGAGCAGTACTTC. As protein: CASSLDRGVNEQYF.

The V and J genes are TRBV11-2 and TRBJ2-3; D might be TRBD1 or TRBD2, each matching 6 bases. The V gene lost 5 bases and the J gene lost 2 bases, with 17 bases spanning the gap. Germline V gene lookup returns CDR1 SGHAT and CDR2 FQNNGV. CDR3 size: 16 residues. Here the CDR3 reads CASSPFGGGYTDTQYF. CDR3 DNA sequence: TGTGCCAGCAGCCCCTTCGGAGGGGGATACACAGATACGCAGTATTTT.

This clonotype was counted many times. CDR3 bases: TGTGCCACCGGGCGGGACGGGTCCTACGAGCAGTACTTC. It translates to CATGRDGSYEQYF. V and J are TRBV24-1 and TRBJ2-7; weak D call: TRBD2 (6 bases). There are 13 residues in the CDR3. Germline-derived CDR1 and CDR2 are KGHDR and SFDVKD. V was trimmed by 9 bases and J by 1 base, leaving 12 bases between them.

The chain recombines TRBV9 with TRBJ2-7; 7 bases map to TRBD2. Trimming at V came to 4 bases and at J to 3 bases, leaving 13 bases not matched to a gene. This CDR3 spans 16 amino acids. Germline V gene data show CDR1 as SGDLS and CDR2 as YYNGEE. CDR3 in amino acids: CASSLGSAGAGYEQYF. The CDR3 region has the DNA TGTGCCAGCAGCCTCGGGTCTGCGGGAGCTGGCTACGAGCAGTACTTC.

The V and J genes are TRBV7-8 and TRBJ2-1; TRBD2 agrees at 9 bases. The CDR3 is 17 residues long. The V gene's germline CDR1 is SGHVS and CDR2 FQNEAQ. The V gene end was trimmed by 5 bases and the J gene end by 0 bases; junction bases not matched to a gene: 8. CDR3 nucleotides: TGTGCCAGCAGCGCATTAGCGGGAGTTGTCTCCTACAATGAGCAGTTCTTC. Translated: CASSALAGVVSYNEQFF.

Only a few counts were recorded for this clonotype. The chain joins TRBV9 to TRBJ2-3; D may be TRBD2 (5 bases). The V end was cut by 3 bases, the J end by 6 bases, with 11 bases between. This CDR3 region has 13 residues. CDR1 and CDR2 from the germline V gene are SGDLS and YYNGEE. The CDR3 nucleotides read TGTGCCAGCAGCGCGGACGGCGGGGATACGCAGTATTTT. Translation gives CASSADGGDTQYF.

The chain couples TRBV20-1 to TRBJ2-1, with TRBD2 identical over 7 bases. With 1 base clipped from V and 4 bases from J, the junction kept 7 bases outside the gene matches. Germline loops: CDR1 DFQATT, CDR2 SNEGSKA (reference sequence). The CDR3 length is 15 residues. CDR3 loop: CSARGASGEYNEQFF. The CDR3, as DNA: TGCAGTGCTAGAGGAGCTAGCGGAGAGTACAATGAGCAGTTCTTC.

The V call is TRBV30, the J call TRBJ2-7; D unclear. The CDR3 loop spans 13 amino acids. V was shortened by 0 bases and J by 4 bases, with 10 bases between the two germline ends. Per the germline V gene, CDR1 is GTSNPN and CDR2 is SVGIG (reference sequence). CDR3 bases: TGTGCCTGGAGTGTACTTAACAGTTACGAGCAGTACTTC. This translates into CAWSVLNSYEQYF.

This clonotype was seen only a few times. This chain links TRBV19 with TRBJ1-1; D is possibly TRBD1 (5 bases). The CDR3 consists of 17 residues. V was shortened by 3 bases and J by 1 base, with 18 bases between the two germline ends. The germline gives CDR1 LNHDA, CDR2 SQIVND (reference sequence). CDR3 sequence (DNA): TGTGCCAGTAGTATGGGATGGTGGGACGGGACGAACACTGAAGCTTTCTTT. It yields the protein CASSMGWWDGTNTEAFF.

There are a few counts of this clonotype. The chain links TRBV10-3 to TRBJ2-7, with 8 positions matching TRBD1. The CDR3 has 13 amino acids. Germline assignment: CDR1 ENHRY and CDR2 SYGVKD. V trimming: 10 bases; J trimming: 2 bases; junction bases outside the gene matches: 7. CDR3: CATRDRGPYEQYF. CDR3 DNA sequence: TGTGCCACCAGAGACAGGGGTCCCTACGAGCAGTACTTC.

The CDR3 loop reads CATSRETGEHKDTQYF. CDR3 bases: TGTGCCACCAGCAGAGAGACAGGGGAACATAAAGATACGCAGTATTTT. This rearrangement joins TRBV15 to TRBJ2-3, with 8 bases that match TRBD1. Germline assignment: CDR1 LNHNV and CDR2 YYDKDF (reference sequence). J gave up 5 bases and V 0 bases, and 7 bases lay outside the gene matches. This CDR3 has 16 amino acids.

The table lists this clonotype with a few counts. The chain has TRBV6-1 and TRBJ2-7; 7 bases line up with TRBD1. The CDR3 is 14 amino acids. V was pared by 6 bases and J by 3 bases, with 8 bases of the junction left unmatched. Germline lookup yields CDR1 MNHNS and CDR2 SASEGT. CDR3 nucleotide sequence: TGTGCCAGCAGCCCTGGTTGGGACAGCTACGAGCAGTACTTC. It translates to CASSPGWDSYEQYF.